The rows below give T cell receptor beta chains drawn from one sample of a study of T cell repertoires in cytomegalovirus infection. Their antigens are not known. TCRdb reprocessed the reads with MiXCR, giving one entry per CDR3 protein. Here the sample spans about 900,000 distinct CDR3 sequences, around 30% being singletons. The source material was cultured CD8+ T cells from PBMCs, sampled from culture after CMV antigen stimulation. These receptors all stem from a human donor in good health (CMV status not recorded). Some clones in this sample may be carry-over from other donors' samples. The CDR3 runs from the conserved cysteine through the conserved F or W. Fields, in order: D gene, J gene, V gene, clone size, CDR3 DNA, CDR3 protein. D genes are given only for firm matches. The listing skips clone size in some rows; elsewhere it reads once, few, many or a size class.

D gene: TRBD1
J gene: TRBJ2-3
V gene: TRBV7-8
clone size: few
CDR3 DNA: TGTGCCAGCAGCTCACAGGGGGCGAGGACAGATACGCAGTATTTT
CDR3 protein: CASSSQGARTDTQYF

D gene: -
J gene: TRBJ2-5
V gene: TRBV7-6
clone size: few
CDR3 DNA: TGTGCCAGCAGCTTAATCGGAGGGGGCCCGGAGACCCAGTACTTC
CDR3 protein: CASSLIGGGPETQYF

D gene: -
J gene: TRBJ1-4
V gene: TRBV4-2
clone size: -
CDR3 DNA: TGTGCCAGCAGCCAAGGGGGCACAGGATTGAATGAAAAACTGTTTTTT
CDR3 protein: CASSQGGTGLNEKLFF

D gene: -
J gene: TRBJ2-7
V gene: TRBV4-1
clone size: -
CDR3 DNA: TGCGCCAGCAGCCAAGAAGGTTCGGCCTACGAGCAGTACTTC
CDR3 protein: CASSQEGSAYEQYF

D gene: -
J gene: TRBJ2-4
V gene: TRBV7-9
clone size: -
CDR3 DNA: TGTGCCAGCAGCGGAGTGGACACGGCCAAAAACATTCAGTACTTC
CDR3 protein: CASSGVDTAKNIQYF

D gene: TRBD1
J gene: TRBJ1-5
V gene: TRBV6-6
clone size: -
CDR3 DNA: TGTGCCAGCAGTTACGGGACAGACTTTTTCGGCGTCAATCAGCCCCAGCATTTT
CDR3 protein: CASSYGTDFFGVNQPQHF

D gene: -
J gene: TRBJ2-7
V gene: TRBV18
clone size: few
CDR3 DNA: TGTGCCAGCTCACCTCTAACACCCTCCTACGAGCAGTACTTC
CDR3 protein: CASSPLTPSYEQYF

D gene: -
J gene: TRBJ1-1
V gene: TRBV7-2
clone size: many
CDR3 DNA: TGTGCCAGCAGCTTAGCGCGCAGCATGAACACTGAAGCTTTCTTT
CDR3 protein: CASSLARSMNTEAFF

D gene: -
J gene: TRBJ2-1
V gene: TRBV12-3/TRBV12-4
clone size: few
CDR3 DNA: TGTGCCAGCAGCTCATATCTGGGGCAGCTGAGCTCCTACAATGAGCAGTTCTTC
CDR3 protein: CASSSYLGQLSSYNEQFF

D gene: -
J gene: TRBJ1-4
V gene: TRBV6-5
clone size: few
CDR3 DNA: TGTGCCAGCGGATGGGGTGCAGCAGATAATGAAAAACTGTTTTTT
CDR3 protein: CASGWGAADNEKLFF

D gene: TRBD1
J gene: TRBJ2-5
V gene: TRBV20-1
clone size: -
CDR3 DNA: TGCAGTGCTAGTACGGGACAGGGGTTGCTGGAGACCCAGTACTTC
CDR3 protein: CSASTGQGLLETQYF

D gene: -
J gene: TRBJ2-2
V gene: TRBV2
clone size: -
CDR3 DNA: TGTGCCAGCTGGGGGGGGCGGACGAACACCGGGGAGCTGTTTTTT
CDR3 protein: CASWGGRTNTGELFF

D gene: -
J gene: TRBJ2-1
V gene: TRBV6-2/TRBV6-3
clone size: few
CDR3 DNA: TGTGCCAGCAGTAACGGGATCCCAAGCTACAATGAGCAGTTCTTC
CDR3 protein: CASSNGIPSYNEQFF

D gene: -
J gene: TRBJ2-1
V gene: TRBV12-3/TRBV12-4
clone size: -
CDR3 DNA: TGTGCCAGCAGCCTTCCGGGAACGCCTTACAATGAGCAGTTCTTC
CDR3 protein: CASSLPGTPYNEQFF

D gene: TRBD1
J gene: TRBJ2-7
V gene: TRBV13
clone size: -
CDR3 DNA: TGTGCCAGCAGCTCGCGAGATAGGGCACTGGACAGGGACCCCTACGAGCAGTACTTC
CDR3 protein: CASSSRDRALDRDPYEQYF

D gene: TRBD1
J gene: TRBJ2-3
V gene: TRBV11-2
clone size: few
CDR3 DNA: TGTGCCAGCAGCTTAGGGACAGGGAGAGGAGATACGCAGTATTTT
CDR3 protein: CASSLGTGRGDTQYF

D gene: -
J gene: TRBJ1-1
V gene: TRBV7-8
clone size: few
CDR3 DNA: TGTGCCAGCAGCCCGGGCTACCTTGGGACTGAAGCTTTCTTT
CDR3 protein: CASSPGYLGTEAFF

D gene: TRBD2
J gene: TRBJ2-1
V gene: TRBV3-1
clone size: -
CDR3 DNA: TGTGCCAGCAGCCAAGGTCCGCTAGCGGGGGAATCCTACAATGAGCAGTTCTTC
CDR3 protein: CASSQGPLAGESYNEQFF

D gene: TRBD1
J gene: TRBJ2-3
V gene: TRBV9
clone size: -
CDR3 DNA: TGTGCCAGCAGCCCTGGACAGGGGGGGCCAGATACGCAGTATTTT
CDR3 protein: CASSPGQGGPDTQYF

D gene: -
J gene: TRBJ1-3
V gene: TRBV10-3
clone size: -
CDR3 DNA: TGTGCCATCGCTTCGGGACGTATGTCTGGAAACACCATATATTTT
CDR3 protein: CAIASGRMSGNTIYF

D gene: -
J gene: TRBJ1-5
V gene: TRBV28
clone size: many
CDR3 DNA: TGTGCCAGCAGTTTACCCGGACAGAATCAGCCCCAGCATTTT
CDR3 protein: CASSLPGQNQPQHF

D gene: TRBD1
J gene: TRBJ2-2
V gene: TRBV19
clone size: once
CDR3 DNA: TGTGCCAGTAGTATGAGGGGGCGCGTAAACACCGGGGAGCTGTTTTTT
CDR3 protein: CASSMRGRVNTGELFF

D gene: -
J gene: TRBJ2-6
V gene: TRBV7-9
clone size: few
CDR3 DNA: TGTGCCAGCAGCTCCAGGGACCCAAACTCTGGGGCCAACGTCCTGACTTTC
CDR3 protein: CASSSRDPNSGANVLTF

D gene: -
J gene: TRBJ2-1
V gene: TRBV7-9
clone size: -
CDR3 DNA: TGTGCCAGCAGCTCAAGCCGGGTCCCCTACAATGAGCAGTTCTTC
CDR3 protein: CASSSSRVPYNEQFF

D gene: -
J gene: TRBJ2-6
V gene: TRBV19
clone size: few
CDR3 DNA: TGTGCCAGTAGTCCCTCTAAAGTCGGGGCCAACGTCCTGACTTTC
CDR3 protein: CASSPSKVGANVLTF

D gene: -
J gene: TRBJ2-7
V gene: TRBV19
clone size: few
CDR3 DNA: TGTGCCAGTAGGGAGGGCCACGAGCAGTACTTC
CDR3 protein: CASREGHEQYF

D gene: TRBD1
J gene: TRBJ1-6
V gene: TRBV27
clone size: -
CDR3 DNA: TGTGCCACGGGTTGGGGGACAGGAGCGTCACCCCTCCACTTT
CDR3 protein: CATGWGTGASPLHF

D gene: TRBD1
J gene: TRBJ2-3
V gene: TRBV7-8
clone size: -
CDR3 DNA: TGTGCCAGCAGCTTAGCTTTAGGACAGGGCACAGATACGCAGTATTTT
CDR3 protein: CASSLALGQGTDTQYF

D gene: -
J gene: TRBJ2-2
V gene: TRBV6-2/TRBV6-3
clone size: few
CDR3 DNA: TGTGCCAGCAACGTAAACGGGGAGCTGTTTTTT
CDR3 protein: CASNVNGELFF

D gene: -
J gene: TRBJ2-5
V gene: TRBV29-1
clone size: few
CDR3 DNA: TGCAGCGTTGAAGTAAAATCAAGTTGGGGGGTAGAGACCCAGTACTTC
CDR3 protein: CSVEVKSSWGVETQYF

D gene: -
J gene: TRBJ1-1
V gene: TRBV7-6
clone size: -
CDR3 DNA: TGTGCCAGCAGCTTAAGAGGGCTATCGAACACTGAAGCTTTCTTT
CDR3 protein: CASSLRGLSNTEAFF

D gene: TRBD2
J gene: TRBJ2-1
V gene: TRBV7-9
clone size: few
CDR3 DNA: TGTGCCAGCAGCCCCGGACTAGCGGCCTTCAATGAGCAGTTCTTC
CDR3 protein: CASSPGLAAFNEQFF

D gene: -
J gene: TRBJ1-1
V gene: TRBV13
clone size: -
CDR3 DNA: TGTGCCAGCAGTCTCTACTACAGCCCTGAAGCTTTCTTT
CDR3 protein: CASSLYYSPEAFF

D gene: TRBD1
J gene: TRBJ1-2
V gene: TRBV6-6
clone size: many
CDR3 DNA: TGTGCCAGCAGTTCGACAGGGTCATTCGATGGCTACACCTTC
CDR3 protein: CASSSTGSFDGYTF

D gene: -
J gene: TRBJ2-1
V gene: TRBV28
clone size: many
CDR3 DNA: TGTGCCAGCAGCCTCCGTGGTGGGGGTTACAATGAGCAGTTCTTC
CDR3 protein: CASSLRGGGYNEQFF

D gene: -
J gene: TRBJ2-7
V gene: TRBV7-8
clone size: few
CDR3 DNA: TGTGCCAGCACCCCCGAGGGCGGGGAAAGAGGCGAGCAGTACTTC
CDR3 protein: CASTPEGGERGEQYF

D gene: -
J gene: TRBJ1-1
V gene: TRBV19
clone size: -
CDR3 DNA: TGTGCCAGTAGTATAGATCGTGTGGGGCCACCTGAAGCTTTCTTT
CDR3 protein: CASSIDRVGPPEAFF

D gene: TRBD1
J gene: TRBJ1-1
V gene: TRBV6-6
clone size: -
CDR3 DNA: TGTGCCAGCAGTTCCGGGACAGGGGCTGAAGCTTTCTTT
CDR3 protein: CASSSGTGAEAFF

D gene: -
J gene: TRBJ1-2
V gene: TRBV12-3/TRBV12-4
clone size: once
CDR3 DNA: TGTGCCAGCAGTTTGTCGGGGCAAAACGGCTACACCTTC
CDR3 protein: CASSLSGQNGYTF

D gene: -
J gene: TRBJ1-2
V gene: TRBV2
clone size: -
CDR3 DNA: TGTGCCAGCAGCGGAGGGCCCAACTATGGCTACACCTTC
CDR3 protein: CASSGGPNYGYTF

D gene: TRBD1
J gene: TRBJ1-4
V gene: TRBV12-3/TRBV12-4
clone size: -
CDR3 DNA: TGTGCCAGCAGTCATGACAGGGCCTTTTATGAAAAACTGTTTTTT
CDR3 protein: CASSHDRAFYEKLFF

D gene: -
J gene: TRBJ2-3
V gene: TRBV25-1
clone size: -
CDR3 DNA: TGTGCCAGCAGTGACCGAACAGCCACAGATACGCAGTATTTT
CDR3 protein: CASSDRTATDTQYF